The sample holds one count of the clone carrying this TCR beta chain. Antigen unknown. This CDR3 is built from 15 residues. The V gene lost 0 bases and the J gene lost 3 bases, with 12 bases spanning the gap. The V gene's germline CDR1 is SGHDN and CDR2 FVKESK. The source of the sample is a study of CD8 T cells in Susac syndrome. Study-wide results and caveats: In Susac syndrome, CD4+ T cell repertoires lacked any clonal expansion.

Roughly 0.5 to 1 ug RNA was reverse transcribed with random hexamers. Using its own MiXCR run on the immunoSEQ multiplex PCR reads, TCRdb lists one record per CDR3 protein. The sample lists over 150,000 distinct CDR3 sequences, 90% to 96% seen once, with around 0.12% in the top ten. The rearrangement links TRBV14 to TRBJ2-7; D not certain. Sequences were obtained from CD4+ T cells from PBMCs. The origin of this receptor is a human donor with Susac syndrome. DNA for the CDR3: TGTGCCAGCAGCCAAGATAGGGCCAGGCTCTACGAGCAGTACTTC. It yields the protein CASSQDRARLYEQYF.